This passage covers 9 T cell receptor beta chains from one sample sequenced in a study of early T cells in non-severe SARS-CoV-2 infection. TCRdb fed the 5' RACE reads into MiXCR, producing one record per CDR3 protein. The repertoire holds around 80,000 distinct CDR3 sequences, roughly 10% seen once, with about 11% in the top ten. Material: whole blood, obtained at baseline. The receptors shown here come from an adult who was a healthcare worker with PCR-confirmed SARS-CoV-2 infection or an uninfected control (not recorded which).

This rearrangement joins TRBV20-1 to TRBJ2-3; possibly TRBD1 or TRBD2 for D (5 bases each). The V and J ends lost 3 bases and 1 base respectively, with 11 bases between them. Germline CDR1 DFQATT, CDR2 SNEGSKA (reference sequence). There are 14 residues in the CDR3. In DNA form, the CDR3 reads TGCAGTGCTAGGGCCGGGGCCGGCACAGATACGCAGTATTTT. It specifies CSARAGAGTDTQYF.

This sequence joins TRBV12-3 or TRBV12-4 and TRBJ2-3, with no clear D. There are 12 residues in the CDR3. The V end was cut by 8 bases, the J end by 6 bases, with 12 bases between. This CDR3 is CASSRVGDTQYF. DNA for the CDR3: TGTGCCAGCTCCCGGGTCGGGGATACGCAGTATTTT.

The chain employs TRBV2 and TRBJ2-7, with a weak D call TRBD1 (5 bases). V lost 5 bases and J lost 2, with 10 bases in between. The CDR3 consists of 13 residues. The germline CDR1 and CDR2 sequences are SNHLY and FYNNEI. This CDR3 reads CASSQGAAYEQYF. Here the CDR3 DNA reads TGTGCCAGCAGTCAAGGGGCAGCCTACGAGCAGTACTTC.

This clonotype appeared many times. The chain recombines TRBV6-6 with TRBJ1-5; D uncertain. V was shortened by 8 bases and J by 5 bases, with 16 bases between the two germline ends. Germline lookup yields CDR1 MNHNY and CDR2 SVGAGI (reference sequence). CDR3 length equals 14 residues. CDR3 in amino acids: CASEDSTRYQPQHF. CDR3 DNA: TGTGCCAGCGAGGACTCGACACGCTATCAGCCCCAGCATTTT.

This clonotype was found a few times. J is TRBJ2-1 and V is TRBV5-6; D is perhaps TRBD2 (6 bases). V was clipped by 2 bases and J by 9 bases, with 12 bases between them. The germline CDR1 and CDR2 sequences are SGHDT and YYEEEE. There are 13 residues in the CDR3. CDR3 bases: TGTGCCAGCAGCTTCGCGGGGAGCTTTGAGCAGTTCTTC. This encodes CASSFAGSFEQFF.

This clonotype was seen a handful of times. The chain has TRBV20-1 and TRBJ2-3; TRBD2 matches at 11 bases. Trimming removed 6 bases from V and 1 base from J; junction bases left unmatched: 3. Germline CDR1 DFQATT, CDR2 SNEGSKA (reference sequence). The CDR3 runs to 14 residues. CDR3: CSARLAGRTDTQYF. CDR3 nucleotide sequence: TGCAGTGCGCGACTAGCGGGACGCACAGATACGCAGTATTTT.

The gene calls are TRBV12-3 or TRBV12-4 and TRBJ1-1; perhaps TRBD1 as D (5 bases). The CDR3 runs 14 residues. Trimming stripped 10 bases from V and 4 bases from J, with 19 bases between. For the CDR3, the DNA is TGTGCCACGGGTCCCGGTTGGGGCAGCACTGAAGCTTTCTTT. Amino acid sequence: CATGPGWGSTEAFF.

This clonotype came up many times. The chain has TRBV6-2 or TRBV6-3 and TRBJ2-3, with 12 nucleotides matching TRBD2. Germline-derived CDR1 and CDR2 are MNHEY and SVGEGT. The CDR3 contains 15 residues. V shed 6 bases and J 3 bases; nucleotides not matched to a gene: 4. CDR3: CASSLLAGGTDTQYF. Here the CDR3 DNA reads TGTGCCAGCAGCCTACTAGCGGGGGGAACAGATACGCAGTATTTT.

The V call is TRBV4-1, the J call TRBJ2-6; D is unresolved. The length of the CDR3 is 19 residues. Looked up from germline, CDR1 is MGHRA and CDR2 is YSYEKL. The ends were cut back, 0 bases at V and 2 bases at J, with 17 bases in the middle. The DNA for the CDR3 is TGCGCCAGCAGCCAAGATAATGGGATAGGAAACACTGGGGCCAACGTCCTGACTTTC. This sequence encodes CASSQDNGIGNTGANVLTF.